One and the same sample provided the 3 T cell receptor beta chains below, sequenced in a study of T cells in women clearing cervical HPV infection. Here immunoSEQ multiplex PCR was the method, and the copy in TCRdb shows in-frame clones only, minus some. The table lists under 45,000 clones, with roughly 1.3% in the top ten. Sequenced input: blood buffy coat. Source of these receptors: a woman between 18 and 75 years old with a cervical HPV16 infection that either progressed to CIN3+ or cleared (not recorded which).

Comment on this clone: The read terminates 3 residues ahead of where the CDR3 ends, so the germline J gene completes it. The chain joins TRBV12-5 to TRBJ2-5; no firm D call. The CDR3 has 15 residues. Per germline, CDR1 LGHNT and CDR2 FRNRAP. The ends were cut back, 5 bases at V and 2 bases at J, with 15 bases in the middle. The CDR3 is CASGRPVGQQETQYF. Partial CDR3 DNA: TGTGCTAGTGGTCGTCCGGTAGGGCAGCAAGAGACC.

A note on this clone: The read ends 3 residues before the CDR3 terminus; that terminus is restored from the germline J gene. The chain combines TRBV7-2 with TRBJ2-1, with 7 positions matching TRBD2. The CDR3 totals 14 residues. CDR1 is SGHTA and CDR2 is FQGNSA in the germline V gene. J gave up 4 bases and V 5 bases, and 5 bases lay outside the gene matches. CDR3 loop: CASSQASGYNEQFF. The part of the CDR3 DNA that was read is TGTGCCAGCAGCCAGGCTAGCGGATACAATGAG. The variable domain in full, completed from reference TRBV7-2 and TRBJ2-1, reads GAGVSQSPSNKVTEKGKDVELRCDPISGHTALYWYRQSLGQGLEFLIYFQGNSAPDKSGLPSDRFSAERTGGSVSTLTIQRTQQEDSAVYLCASSQASGYNEQFFGPGTRLTVL.

The CDR3 loop reads CSASPSGANTGELFF. Incomplete CDR3 DNA: TGCAGTGCTAGCCCTAGCGGGGCGAACACCGGGGAG. The rearrangement joins TRBV20-1 to TRBJ2-2, with 9 bases aligning to TRBD2. The DNA ends 3 residues before the CDR3 does, and the rest of the CDR3 is filled in from the germline J gene. With V trimmed by 3 bases and J by 0 bases, 2 bases remained unmatched. The V gene's germline CDR1 is DFQATT and CDR2 SNEGSKA (reference sequence). The CDR3 totals 15 residues.